The entry below describes one T cell receptor (beta chain). Its specificity is not known. This CDR3 is 16 amino acids long. Germline CDR1 reads SGHTA; CDR2 reads FQGTGA. Trimming at V came to 2 bases and at J to 0 bases, leaving 5 bases not matched to a gene. This sample is part of a study of cytomegalovirus exposure and HLA in healthy donors. Study observations and caveats: Researchers had no immune exposure information except CMV serostatus available.

PCR primers comprised 60 Vbeta and 13 Jbeta primers. Profiling relied on immunoSEQ multiplex PCR, and the TCRdb table lists in-frame clones only, not all of them. The sample lists around 210,000 clones, roughly 77% occurring once. The chain is built from TRBV7-3 and TRBJ2-3; TRBD2 matches at 7 bases. Material for sequencing was PBMCs. The TCR was taken from a male donor in good health and CMV-seropositive. CDR3 loop: CASSLVPAGSTDTQYF. CDR3 DNA: TGTGCCAGCAGCTTAGTTCCAGCGGGGAGCACAGATACGCAGTATTTT. Together with reference TRBV7-3 and TRBJ2-3, the CDR3 gives the full variable domain: GAGVSQTPSNKVTEKGKYVELRCDPISGHTALYWYRQSLGQGPEFLIYFQGTGAADDSGLPNDRFFAVRPEGSVSTLKIQRTERGDSAVYLCASSLVPAGSTDTQYFGPGTRLTVL.